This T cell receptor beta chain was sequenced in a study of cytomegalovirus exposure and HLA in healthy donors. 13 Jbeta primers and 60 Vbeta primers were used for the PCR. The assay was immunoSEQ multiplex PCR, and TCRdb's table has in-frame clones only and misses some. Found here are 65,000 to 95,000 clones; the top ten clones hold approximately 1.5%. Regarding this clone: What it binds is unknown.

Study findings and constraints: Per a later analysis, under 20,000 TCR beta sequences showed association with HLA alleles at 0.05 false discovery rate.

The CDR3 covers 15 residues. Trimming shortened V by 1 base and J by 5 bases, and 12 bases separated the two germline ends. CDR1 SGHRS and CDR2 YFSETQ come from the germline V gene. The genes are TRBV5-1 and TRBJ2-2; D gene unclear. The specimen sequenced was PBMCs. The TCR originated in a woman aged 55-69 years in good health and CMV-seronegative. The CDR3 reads CASSLSAGSTGELFF. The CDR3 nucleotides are TGCGCCAGCAGCTTGTCGGCCGGGTCGACCGGGGAGCTGTTTTTT.